The T cell receptor beta chain under discussion was sequenced for a study of cytomegalovirus exposure and HLA in healthy donors. This CDR3 is 16 amino acids long. Trimming shortened V by 4 bases and J by 4 bases, and 17 bases separated the two germline ends. Germline assignment: CDR1 SEHNR and CDR2 FQNEAQ (reference sequence). PCR employed 60 Vbeta and 13 Jbeta primers. The method was immunoSEQ multiplex PCR; TCRdb's version includes in-frame clones alone and lacks a portion of them. This table holds about 240,000 clones, around 81% found once. The sequence was collected from a woman aged 55-70 years in good health and CMV-seropositive. The material sequenced was PBMCs. The V and J genes are TRBV7-9 and TRBJ2-4; possibly TRBD1 for D (6 bases). The CDR3: CASSSLTGTTKNIQYF. The DNA for the CDR3 is TGTGCCAGCAGCTCTCTCACCGGGACAACAAAAAACATTCAGTACTTC.